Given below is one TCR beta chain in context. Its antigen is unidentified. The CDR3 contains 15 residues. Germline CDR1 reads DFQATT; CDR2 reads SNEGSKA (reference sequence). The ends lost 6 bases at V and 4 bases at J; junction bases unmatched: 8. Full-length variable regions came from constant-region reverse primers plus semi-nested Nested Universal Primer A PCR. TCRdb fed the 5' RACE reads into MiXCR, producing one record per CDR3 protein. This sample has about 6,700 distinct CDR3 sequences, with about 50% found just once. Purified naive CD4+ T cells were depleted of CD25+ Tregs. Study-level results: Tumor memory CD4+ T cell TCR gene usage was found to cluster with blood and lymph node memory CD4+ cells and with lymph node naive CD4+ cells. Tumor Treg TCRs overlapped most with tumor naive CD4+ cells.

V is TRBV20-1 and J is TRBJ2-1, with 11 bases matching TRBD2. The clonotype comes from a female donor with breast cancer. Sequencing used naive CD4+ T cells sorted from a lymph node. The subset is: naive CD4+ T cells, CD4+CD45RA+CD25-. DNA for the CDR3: TGCAGTGCAAAAACCGGGACTAGCGGTTACAATGAGCAGTTCTTC. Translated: CSAKTGTSGYNEQFF.